This T cell receptor beta chain originates from a study of blood T cell repertoires in COVID-19. The wider study: Acute and convalescent COVID-19 specimens originated in the United States, Italy and Spain. PBMCs, B-cell-depleted T cells, or T cells were the source of the cDNA or gDNA that made up the material.

The CDR3 totals 17 residues. J was trimmed by 2 bases and V by 5 bases; bases with no gene match: 10. In germline, CDR1 is MDHEN, CDR2 SYDVKM. Researchers sorted participants into cohorts using their self-reported clinical history. Method: immunoSEQ multiplex PCR; TCRdb's copy keeps in-frame clones and lacks some. Found here are roughly 200,000 clones, 86% of them singletons; the top ten hold 3% to 4%. The source of this sequence is a woman aged 40 to 50 with acute COVID-19. The genes are TRBV28 and TRBJ1-3; 9 nucleotides match TRBD1. Material: PBMCs or T cells enriched from blood (not recorded which). The CDR3, as DNA: TGTGCCAGCAGTGAGCCTACAGGGGGCTCAGCTGGAAACACCATATATTTT. Translation gives CASSEPTGGSAGNTIYF.